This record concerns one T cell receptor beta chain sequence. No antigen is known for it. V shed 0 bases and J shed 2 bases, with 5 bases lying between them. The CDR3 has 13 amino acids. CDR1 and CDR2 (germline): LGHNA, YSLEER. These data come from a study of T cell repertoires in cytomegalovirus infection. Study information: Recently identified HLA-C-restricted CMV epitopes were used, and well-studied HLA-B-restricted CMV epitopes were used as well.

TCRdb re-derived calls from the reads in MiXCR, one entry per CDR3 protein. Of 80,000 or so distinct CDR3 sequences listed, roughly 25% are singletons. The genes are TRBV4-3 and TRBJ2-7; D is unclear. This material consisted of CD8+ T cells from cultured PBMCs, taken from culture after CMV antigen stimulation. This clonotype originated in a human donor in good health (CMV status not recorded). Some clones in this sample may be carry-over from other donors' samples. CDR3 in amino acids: CASSQERTYEQYF. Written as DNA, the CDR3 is TGCGCCAGCAGCCAAGAAAGGACCTACGAGCAGTACTTC.